This T cell receptor (beta chain) was observed in a study of vaccination effects on CD4 cells after COVID-19. Overall study results and limits: The study got few convalescent patients and did not collect any early post-infection timepoints. Clones arising from infection and from vaccination showed marked clonal contraction late after vaccination.

Per the germline V gene, CDR1 is SGHRS and CDR2 is YFSETQ. The CDR3 runs 16 residues. J lost 0 bases, V lost 2 bases, and 5 bases had no gene match. With respect to this clone: No antigen is known for it.

Clones were read by immunoSEQ multiplex PCR, and TCRdb kept only the in-frame ones, dropping some. The sample has approximately 30,000 clones, roughly 62% seen once. Viral peptide pools were used in the ViraFEST assay to expand antigen-specific CD4+ T cells, and sequencing came afterward. Isolating CD4+ T cells followed approximately ten days of culture. The chain carries TRBV5-1 and TRBJ1-5; TRBD1 agrees at 7 bases. The sequence derives from a human donor who received a COVID-19 vaccine. The specimen comprised CD4+ T cells from PBMCs cultured with HCoV-229E spike peptides, sampled before COVID-19 vaccination. For the CDR3, the DNA is TGCGCCAGCAGCTTAACAGGGGTCACTAGCAATCAGCCCCAGCATTTT. It specifies CASSLTGVTSNQPQHF.